This T cell receptor (beta chain) was sequenced for a study of blood T cell repertoires in COVID-19. Looking at the study overall: Acute-phase and convalescent COVID-19 samples originated in the United States, Italy and Spain. PBMCs, B-cell-depleted T cells, or T cells were the source of the cDNA or gDNA that made up the material.

During active infection, Seattle patients enrolled and were then monitored through disease. Study processing details: Amplification of reference gene primers was used by the study to estimate nucleated cell counts. Repertoires were generated with immunoSEQ multiplex PCR, while TCRdb's copy carries only in-frame clones and drops some. D and trimming were read from the DNA, whereas the V and J calls and clone size are those reported in that table. The sample consists of about 500,000 clones, approximately 92% of them appearing once. The CDR3 has 12 residues. Germline values: CDR1 SNHLY, CDR2 FYNNEI. V was clipped by 6 bases and J by 2 bases, with 6 bases between them.

The receptor's source is a young man with COVID-19, enrolled during active disease. The chain carries TRBV2 and TRBJ2-3; no reliable D call. The sequenced sample consisted of peripheral blood. CDR3 sequence: CASRAITDTQYF. The CDR3 nucleotides are TGTGCCAGCAGGGCCATCACAGATACGCAGTATTTT.